One sample yielded the 27 T cell receptor beta chains listed below, sequenced in a study of blood T cell repertoires in COVID-19. The method was immunoSEQ multiplex PCR; TCRdb's version includes in-frame clones alone and lacks a portion of them. The table lists some 140,000 clones, around 83% of them singletons. Material: peripheral blood. These receptors were taken from a woman between 55 and 75 years old with acute or convalescent COVID-19.

The rearrangement links TRBV7-9 to TRBJ1-3; D is undetermined. This CDR3 is built from 14 residues. The germline gives CDR1 SEHNR, CDR2 FQNEAQ (reference sequence). V was clipped by 1 base and J by 4 bases, with 8 bases between them. CDR3 DNA sequence: TGTGCCAGCAGCTTAGGCCAACAGGGAAACACCATATATTTT. Its protein product is CASSLGQQGNTIYF.

This chain links TRBV11-2 with TRBJ1-2; no clear D. V lost 0 bases and J 3 bases, leaving 8 bases between the germline ends. Germline CDR1 reads SGHAT; CDR2 reads FQNNGV. The CDR3 extends over 14 amino acids. The CDR3 DNA sequence: TGTGCCAGCAGCTTAGAGAGAGGAGACTATGGCTACACCTTC. Amino acid sequence: CASSLERGDYGYTF.

This clone was recorded once. The chain carries TRBV18 and TRBJ2-1, with D possibly TRBD1 on 6 matching bases. Trimming removed 5 bases at V and 1 base at J, with 12 bases between. The CDR3 is made up of 15 amino acids. Looked up from germline, CDR1 is KGHSH and CDR2 is LQKENI. CDR3 nucleotide sequence: TGTGCCAGCTCAGAACAGGGTGGGTCCTACAATGAGCAGTTCTTC. Translation: CASSEQGGSYNEQFF.

This clone is a singleton in its sample. The CDR3 DNA sequence: TGTGCCAGCGGGCGACAGAAGAACACTGAAGCTTTCTTT. It translates to CASGRQKNTEAFF. The chain uses TRBV2 and TRBJ1-1; possibly TRBD1 for D (5 bases). The CDR3 sequence is 13 residues long. CDR1 is SNHLY, CDR2 FYNNEI, per germline. V was pared by 8 bases and J by 1 base, with 11 bases between.

The rearrangement links TRBV20-1 to TRBJ2-5; no clear D gene. Germline V gene sequence: CDR1 DFQATT, CDR2 SNEGSKA (reference sequence). V was shortened by 0 bases and J by 12 bases, with 11 bases between the two germline ends. The CDR3 is made up of 11 amino acids. The CDR3: CSARDRGVKYF. The DNA of the CDR3 is TGCAGTGCTAGAGATCGCGGTGTTAAGTACTTC.

The J gene is TRBJ2-2, the V gene TRBV28, with TRBD2 identical over 12 bases. Germline V CDR1 and CDR2: MDHEN, SYDVKM. The CDR3 is 16 residues long. V lost 2 bases to trimming and J lost 3 bases; unmatched junction nucleotides: 1. This CDR3 reads CASSLLAGGHTGELFF. As DNA, the CDR3 is TGTGCCAGCAGTTTACTAGCGGGGGGGCACACCGGGGAGCTGTTTTTT.

V usage is TRBV24-1 and J usage is TRBJ1-5; 8 nucleotides line up with TRBD1. This CDR3 region has 15 residues. The ends lost 3 bases at V and 6 bases at J; junction bases unmatched: 6. CDR1 and CDR2 (germline): KGHDR, SFDVKD. The chain's CDR3 is CATSDGGQDRQPQHF. The CDR3, as DNA: TGTGCCACCAGTGATGGGGGACAGGATCGTCAGCCCCAGCATTTT.

V is TRBV13 and J is TRBJ1-5; 9 bases map to TRBD1. There are 19 residues in the CDR3. Germline V CDR1 and CDR2: PRHDT, FYEKMQ (reference sequence). J lost 4 bases, V lost 3 bases, and 16 bases had no gene match. CDR3 in DNA: TGTGCCAGCAGCTTCATCCAACGACTGAGACAGGGGGGGAATCAGCCCCAGCATTTT. Translating gives CASSFIQRLRQGGNQPQHF.

This clone was detected many times. This chain links TRBV7-9 with TRBJ1-3, with D possibly TRBD1 on 6 matching bases. Germline V CDR1 and CDR2: SEHNR, FQNEAQ (reference sequence). The length of the CDR3 is 18 residues. The V end was cut by 2 bases, the J end by 0 bases, with 17 bases between. The CDR3 spells CASSLSWQGPNSGNTIYF. The DNA of the CDR3 is TGTGCCAGCAGCTTATCCTGGCAGGGGCCGAACTCTGGAAACACCATATATTTT.

The rearrangement joins TRBV19 to TRBJ1-2, with a tentative D call TRBD1 (5 bases). The V gene lost 4 bases and the J gene lost 3 bases, with 15 bases spanning the gap. The CDR3 extends over 15 amino acids. The V gene's germline CDR1 is LNHDA and CDR2 SQIVND (reference sequence). CDR3 protein: CASSTQGRAHYGYTF. In DNA form, the CDR3 reads TGTGCCAGTAGTACTCAGGGCAGGGCTCACTATGGCTACACCTTC.

The chain couples TRBV27 to TRBJ1-2; possibly TRBD1 for D (6 bases). V was shortened by 2 bases and J by 2 bases, with 9 bases between the two germline ends. The CDR3 totals 14 residues. Germline CDR1 MNHEY, CDR2 SMNVEV (reference sequence). This CDR3 reads CASSLLDSNYGYTF. The CDR3 nucleotides read TGTGCCAGCAGTTTACTGGACAGCAACTATGGCTACACCTTC.

The chain combines TRBV11-3 with TRBJ2-1, with unresolved D. The CDR3 spans 16 residues. Germline V gene lookup returns CDR1 SGHNT and CDR2 YENEEA. Trimming pared 0 bases from V and 0 bases from J, leaving 9 bases between. Here the CDR3 DNA reads TGTGCCAGCAGCTTAGATAGTTATAGCTCCTACAATGAGCAGTTCTTC. Amino acid sequence: CASSLDSYSSYNEQFF.

This clone appeared a few times. The rearrangement uses TRBV5-1 and TRBJ2-3; 8 nucleotides agree with TRBD1. The junction had 4 bases not matched to a gene; V was cut back by 0 bases and J by 1 base. CDR1 SGHRS and CDR2 YFSETQ come from the germline V gene. The CDR3 consists of 16 residues. CDR3 sequence reads: CASSLASTGGTDTQYF. In DNA, the CDR3 is TGCGCCAGCAGCTTGGCCTCGACAGGGGGCACAGATACGCAGTATTTT. The variable domain in full, completed from reference TRBV5-1 and TRBJ2-3, reads KAGVTQTPRYLIKTRGQQVTLSCSPISGHRSVSWYQQTPGQGLQFLFEYFSETQRNKGNFPGRFSGRQFSNSRSEMNVSTLELGDSALYLCASSLASTGGTDTQYFGPGTRLTVL.

The chain carries TRBV7-9 and TRBJ2-7; 8 bases align to TRBD1. Losses at the gene ends were 1 base for V and 1 base for J; bases not matched to a gene: 0. Germline V gives CDR1 SEHNR, CDR2 FQNEAQ (reference sequence). The CDR3 is 14 residues long. The chain's CDR3 is CASSLGTGSYEQYF. In nucleotides, the CDR3 is TGTGCCAGCAGCTTAGGGACAGGGTCCTACGAGCAGTACTTC.

This chain connects TRBV24-1 to TRBJ2-1; TRBD2 matches 7 bases. V trimming: 0 bases; J trimming: 8 bases; junction bases outside the gene matches: 6. The germline V gene has CDR1 KGHDR and CDR2 SFDVKD. The CDR3 covers 15 residues. CDR3 sequence reads: CATSDLGLAVDEQFF. CDR3 DNA: TGTGCCACCAGTGATTTGGGCCTAGCGGTCGATGAGCAGTTCTTC.

This chain links TRBV2 with TRBJ2-4; a possible D gene is TRBD1 (6 bases). Germline CDR1 reads SNHLY; CDR2 reads FYNNEI. V shed 7 bases and J shed 1 base, with 11 bases lying between them. The CDR3 has 14 amino acids. The CDR3 region is CASMNREAKNIQYF. As DNA, the CDR3 is TGTGCCAGCATGAACAGGGAGGCCAAAAACATTCAGTACTTC.

The chain combines TRBV19 with TRBJ1-4; 8 bases line up with TRBD1. The J segment lost 5 bases and the V segment lost 3 bases, leaving 5 bases of the junction unmatched. The CDR3 has 15 residues. CDR1 LNHDA and CDR2 SQIVND come from the germline V gene (reference sequence). In nucleotides, the CDR3 is TGTGCCAGTAGTATCCGGACAGGGATAAATGAAAAACTGTTTTTT. This translates into CASSIRTGINEKLFF.

This chain joins TRBV12-3 or TRBV12-4 and TRBJ1-1, with D unclear. This CDR3 region has 12 residues. V lost 2 bases, J lost 10 bases, and 11 bases lay in between. CDR3 nucleotides: TGTGCCAGCAGTTTAAGAACCCCTACAGCTTTCTTT. It codes for CASSLRTPTAFF.

The chain joins TRBV3-1 (or the pseudogene TRBV3-2) to TRBJ1-2; no clear D gene. This CDR3 is 15 amino acids long. The germline V and J ends were trimmed by 1 base and 0 bases, with 9 bases remaining between them. Germline V gene lookup returns CDR1 LGHDT and CDR2 YNNKEL (reference sequence). The CDR3 region has the DNA TGTGCCAGCAGCCAAGGCCTGACTTCTAACTATGGCTACACCTTC. Translated: CASSQGLTSNYGYTF.

The gene calls are TRBV19 and TRBJ1-5; TRBD1 matches 9 bases. The CDR3 consists of 16 residues. The germline gives CDR1 LNHDA, CDR2 SQIVND (reference sequence). The V gene end was trimmed by 5 bases and the J gene end by 5 bases; junction bases not matched to a gene: 10. CDR3 DNA: TGTGCCAGTAGTCCGCGCCCGGACAGGGGTCATCAGCCCCAGCATTTT. Translated, it gives CASSPRPDRGHQPQHF.

This chain connects TRBV6-5 to TRBJ1-6; 8 bases match TRBD1. CDR3 size: 15 residues. Unmatched junction bases numbered 11, after V lost 6 bases and J lost 10 bases. Germline V gene data show CDR1 as MNHEY and CDR2 as SVGAGI. The CDR3 loop reads CASRLDRGTGSPLHF. The CDR3 nucleotides read TGTGCCAGCAGGCTAGACAGGGGTACAGGATCACCCCTCCACTTT.

The V call is TRBV3-1 (or the pseudogene TRBV3-2), the J call TRBJ1-1; no clear D. This CDR3 region has 16 residues. Germline V gene sequence: CDR1 LGHDT, CDR2 YNNKEL (reference sequence). The ends were cut back, 4 bases at V and 0 bases at J, with 15 bases in the middle. The CDR3 reads CASSPLGGLMNTEAFF. Here the CDR3 DNA reads TGTGCCAGCAGCCCCCTCGGAGGGCTCATGAACACTGAAGCTTTCTTT.

This chain links TRBV12-3 or TRBV12-4 with TRBJ1-2, with no clear D. The V end was cut by 10 bases, the J end by 0 bases, with 9 bases between. This CDR3 contains 12 residues. The CDR3 protein is CATVISNYGYTF. CDR3 nucleotide sequence: TGTGCCACGGTGATCTCTAACTATGGCTACACCTTC.

The J gene is TRBJ1-2, the V gene TRBV29-1; D remains ambiguous. Trimming removed 7 bases from V and 4 bases from J, with 19 bases in between. Germline values: CDR1 SQVTM, CDR2 ANQGSEA. There are 14 residues in the CDR3. CDR3 in DNA: TGCAGCGCCGGCGGCGCTCCCCATCCCTATGGCTACACCTTC. Residues: CSAGGAPHPYGYTF.

This sequence joins TRBV5-1 and TRBJ2-3; 13 nucleotides match TRBD2. This CDR3 spans 17 amino acids. V dropped 3 bases and J dropped 0; count of bases not matched to a gene: 4. The germline CDR1 and CDR2 sequences are SGHRS and YFSETQ. The CDR3 reads CASSSGLAGASTDTQYF. The CDR3 DNA reads as TGCGCCAGCAGCTCAGGACTAGCGGGGGCGAGCACAGATACGCAGTATTTT.

This chain joins TRBV3-1 (or the pseudogene TRBV3-2) and TRBJ1-1; D gene ambiguous. CDR3 length: 17 residues. Trimming shortened V by 1 base and J by 6 bases, and 21 bases separated the two germline ends. CDR1 and CDR2 from the germline V gene are LGHDT and YNNKEL (reference sequence). CDR3 loop: CASSQGLVYGYGAEAFF. Here the CDR3 DNA reads TGTGCCAGCAGCCAAGGTTTGGTTTACGGGTATGGCGCTGAAGCTTTCTTT.

This chain uses TRBV7-9 with TRBJ1-2; D ambiguous. Germline loops: CDR1 SEHNR, CDR2 FQNEAQ (reference sequence). The CDR3 runs to 12 residues. With 11 bases removed from V and 4 bases from J, the gap between germline ends came to 14 bases. The CDR3 sequence: CAGSGSTYGYTF. Here the CDR3 DNA reads TGTGCCGGCTCCGGGTCCACCTATGGCTACACCTTC.